These 30 T cell receptor beta chains originate from one sample sequenced in a study of human T cells and chemical hapten exposure. Noted time point: patch test 1, 2 weeks after DPC sensitization. Treatment indicated: therapeutic diphenylcyclopropenone sensitization with weekly scalp DPC. One entry per CDR3 protein, called by TCRdb with MiXCR from the RACE reads. The sample has around 50,000 distinct CDR3 sequences; roughly 9.5% are singletons. The material was whole blood, obtained in connection with sensitization to the hapten diphenylcyclopropenone (DPC). These receptors were collected from a woman aged 45-65 years with alopecia areata. Some clones in this sample may be carry-over from other donors' samples.

In this sample, this clonotype turned up many times. CDR3 amino acids: CASSLVGSNTGELFF. The CDR3 DNA follows: TGTGCCAGCAGCTTAGTTGGTTCAAACACCGGGGAGCTGTTTTTT. The chain uses TRBV7-6 and TRBJ2-2; D gene ambiguous. The V and J ends lost 1 base and 2 bases respectively, with 8 bases between them. This CDR3 region has 15 residues. The germline V gene encodes CDR1 SGHVS and CDR2 FNYEAQ.

V is TRBV9 and J is TRBJ1-6; D is ambiguous. Germline loops: CDR1 SGDLS, CDR2 YYNGEE. The V end lost 4 bases, the J end lost 4 bases, and 9 bases lay between the germline ends. The CDR3 has 14 residues. In nucleotides, the CDR3 is TGTGCCAGCAGCACCACACGATATAATTCACCCCTCCACTTT. This sequence encodes CASSTTRYNSPLHF.

This clonotype occurred a few times. CDR3 sequence reads: CASRKGQGTYEQYF. CDR3 sequence (DNA): TGTGCCAGCAGAAAGGGACAGGGAACCTACGAGCAGTACTTC. The rearrangement uses TRBV6-2 or TRBV6-3 and TRBJ2-7, with 9 bases identical to TRBD1. Germline-derived CDR1 and CDR2 are MNHEY and SVGEGT. V lost 6 bases to trimming and J lost 2 bases; unmatched junction nucleotides: 5. CDR3 size: 14 residues.

This clonotype showed up many times. The chain carries TRBV11-3 and TRBJ2-1; D possibly corresponds to TRBD1 (6 bases). Trimming pared 5 bases from V and 8 bases from J, leaving 13 bases between. The CDR3 runs 13 residues. Per the germline V gene, CDR1 is SGHNT and CDR2 is YENEEA. The CDR3 reads CASSQSQGDEQFF. The CDR3 nucleotides are TGTGCCAGCAGCCAATCACAGGGAGATGAGCAGTTCTTC.

The V gene is TRBV6-1, the J gene TRBJ2-3; D could derive from TRBD1 or TRBD2 (6 bases each). Per germline, CDR1 MNHNS and CDR2 SASEGT. The CDR3 has 16 amino acids. Trimming cost V 0 bases and J 2 bases, with 12 bases left between them. The CDR3 is CASSEAGGSVTDTQYF. The CDR3 region has the DNA TGTGCCAGCAGTGAAGCAGGGGGGTCGGTCACAGATACGCAGTATTTT.

In its sample, this clonotype was seen a few times. J is TRBJ2-3 and V is TRBV7-9; 11 nucleotides line up with TRBD2. CDR3 length: 18 residues. Germline-derived CDR1 and CDR2 are SEHNR and FQNEAQ (reference sequence). After removal of 5 bases from V and 2 bases from J, the junction contained 12 bases not matched to a gene. The CDR3 nucleotides are TGTGCCAGCAGCCTCCCCCGGAGACTAGCGGGAAACACAGATACGCAGTATTTT. Translating gives CASSLPRRLAGNTDTQYF.

The chain combines TRBV5-1 with TRBJ2-4; TRBD1 matches at 7 bases. CDR1 and CDR2 (germline): SGHRS, YFSETQ. The CDR3 is 11 amino acids. The trim removed 8 bases at V and 9 bases at J, leaving 5 bases unmatched. The CDR3 loop reads CASTQGSIQYF. DNA of the CDR3: TGCGCCAGTACACAGGGGAGCATTCAGTACTTC. The whole variable domain, filled in from reference TRBV5-1 and TRBJ2-4, reads KAGVTQTPRYLIKTRGQQVTLSCSPISGHRSVSWYQQTPGQGLQFLFEYFSETQRNKGNFPGRFSGRQFSNSRSEMNVSTLELGDSALYLCASTQGSIQYFGAGTRLSVL.

The chain employs TRBV5-1 and TRBJ2-3; D is unresolved. Trimming left V 5 bases short and J 2 bases short, with 6 bases between. Looked up from germline, CDR1 is SGHRS and CDR2 is YFSETQ. The CDR3 covers 12 residues. CDR3 amino acids: CASRITTDTQYF. In DNA, the CDR3 is TGCGCCAGCAGGATCACCACAGATACGCAGTATTTT.

This clonotype occurred a few times. The chain recombines TRBV29-1 with TRBJ2-7, with D perhaps given as TRBD1 or TRBD2 (6 bases each). The germline V gene encodes CDR1 SQVTM and CDR2 ANQGSEA. This CDR3 region has 13 residues. V lost 4 bases to trimming and J lost 2 bases, with 12 bases between them. The CDR3 sequence: CSVARDITYEQYF. CDR3 bases: TGCAGCGTTGCGCGGGACATTACCTACGAGCAGTACTTC.

The CDR3 reads CSAQNPGAASVGETQYF. CDR3 nucleotide sequence: TGCAGTGCCCAAAACCCCGGAGCGGCTAGTGTAGGGGAGACCCAGTACTTC. The rearrangement joins TRBV20-1 to TRBJ2-5; D might be TRBD2 (5 bases). CDR1 and CDR2 (germline): DFQATT, SNEGSKA (reference sequence). V was trimmed by 6 bases and J by 5 bases, leaving 28 bases between them. The CDR3 is made up of 17 amino acids.

This clonotype was counted ten times or more. J is TRBJ1-1 and V is TRBV7-2; 7 bases are shared with TRBD1. CDR1 is SGHTA, CDR2 FQGNSA, per germline. The CDR3 runs to 15 residues. V shed 2 bases, J shed 4 bases, and the junction held 7 bases outside the gene matches. The CDR3 DNA reads as TGTGCCAGCAGCTTATATAGGAACAGGGGCACTGAAGCTTTCTTT. Its translation is CASSLYRNRGTEAFF.

The genes are TRBV20-1 and TRBJ2-3; D is possibly TRBD1 or TRBD2 (5 bases each). CDR3 size: 15 residues. The V gene's germline CDR1 is DFQATT and CDR2 SNEGSKA (reference sequence). The V end lost 0 bases, the J end lost 8 bases, and 18 bases lay between the germline ends. The CDR3 DNA sequence: TGCAGTGCTAGAGATTTTGGGACGGGGCTTAGTACGCAGTATTTT. Translated, it gives CSARDFGTGLSTQYF.

This clonotype was observed many times. The V call is TRBV11-3, the J call TRBJ2-5, with 12 bases that match TRBD2. The CDR3 is made up of 15 amino acids. V lost 1 base to trimming and J lost 3 bases; unmatched junction nucleotides: 0. From germline, CDR1 is SGHNT and CDR2 YENEEA. The chain's CDR3 is CASSLGLAGEETQYF. Written as DNA, the CDR3 is TGTGCCAGCAGCTTAGGACTAGCGGGAGAAGAGACCCAGTACTTC.

This clonotype has at least ten counts. The chain uses TRBV7-6 and TRBJ2-1, with unresolved D. Germline V lookup: CDR1 SGHVS, CDR2 FNYEAQ. V lost 0 bases and J lost 2, with 8 bases in between. This CDR3 is built from 15 residues. The CDR3 region has the DNA TGTGCCAGCAGCTTAGCTGAAGGACCCTACAATGAGCAGTTCTTC. Encoded protein: CASSLAEGPYNEQFF.

This clonotype was detected many times. The V and J genes are TRBV7-9 and TRBJ2-1; D is perhaps TRBD2 (5 bases). Germline V CDR1 and CDR2: SEHNR, FQNEAQ (reference sequence). Trimming removed 2 bases at V and 6 bases at J, with 14 bases between. This CDR3 comprises 15 residues. The CDR3 protein is CASSLSGGPLNEQFF. CDR3 nucleotides: TGTGCCAGCAGCTTATCTGGCGGGCCCCTCAATGAGCAGTTCTTC. Together with reference TRBV7-9 and TRBJ2-1, the CDR3 gives the full variable domain: DTGVSQNPRHKITKRGQNVTFRCDPISEHNRLYWYRQTLGQGPEFLTYFQNEAQLEKSRLLSDRFSAERPKGSFSTLEIQRTEQGDSAMYLCASSLSGGPLNEQFFGPGTRLTVL.

This clonotype was observed at least ten times. The genes are TRBV29-1 and TRBJ2-4; TRBD1 matches at 8 bases. J gave up 2 bases and V 7 bases, and 4 bases lay outside the gene matches. Germline-derived CDR1 and CDR2 are SQVTM and ANQGSEA. The CDR3 sequence is 13 residues long. The CDR3 nucleotides read TGCAGCGGGACAGGGTTGACCAAAAACATTCAGTACTTC. Amino acids: CSGTGLTKNIQYF.

This clonotype was seen many times. A much larger clone lies a single base off, so this may be a read error. The CDR3 nucleotides are TGTGCCAGCAGCACCACAGATACGCAGTATTTT. Translated: CASSTTDTQYF. The V gene is TRBV11-2, the J gene TRBJ2-3; the D is unclear. CDR1 and CDR2 (germline): SGHAT, FQNNGV. V lost 5 bases and J lost 2, with 2 bases in between. There are 11 residues in the CDR3. The full variable domain, completed using reference TRBV11-2 and TRBJ2-3, is EAGVAQSPRYKIIEKRQSVAFWCNPISGHATLYWYQQILGQGPKLLIQFQNNGVVDDSQLPKDRFSAERLKGVDSTLKIQPAKLEDSAVYLCASSTTDTQYFGPGTRLTVL.

There are many counts of this clonotype. V is TRBV20-1 and J is TRBJ1-1; the D gene is possibly TRBD1 (5 bases). The CDR3 runs 13 residues. Deletions cut 4 bases from V and 6 bases from J, with 15 bases between. CDR1 DFQATT and CDR2 SNEGSKA come from the germline V gene (reference sequence). The chain's CDR3 is CSATRGDFPEAFF. In nucleotides, the CDR3 is TGCAGTGCTACCAGAGGGGATTTCCCTGAAGCTTTCTTT.

This clonotype was seen many times. This rearrangement joins TRBV27 to TRBJ2-5, with a possible D match to TRBD1 (5 bases). The CDR3 spans 14 residues. CDR1 and CDR2 (germline): MNHEY, SMNVEV (reference sequence). V lost 2 bases and J lost 5, with 12 bases in between. The CDR3 spells CASSLPGRVETQYF. CDR3 nucleotide sequence: TGTGCCAGCAGTTTACCCGGCAGGGTCGAGACCCAGTACTTC.

This clonotype was recorded at least ten times. The V call is TRBV3-1, the J call TRBJ2-5; D not resolved. CDR1 and CDR2 (germline): LGHDT, YNNKEL (reference sequence). CDR3 size: 13 residues. Trimming stripped 1 base from V and 5 bases from J, with 8 bases between. DNA of the CDR3: TGTGCCAGCAGCCAAGTGGACGGGGAGACCCAGTACTTC. It yields the protein CASSQVDGETQYF.

Many counts were recorded for this clonotype. This chain links TRBV9 with TRBJ1-3; tentative D call: TRBD1 (5 bases). Germline-derived CDR1 and CDR2 are SGDLS and YYNGEE. The V end was cut by 2 bases, the J end by 4 bases, with 16 bases between. This CDR3 is built from 16 residues. CDR3 nucleotide sequence: TGTGCCAGCAGCGTTGAGGCTCAGGGTGCAGGAAACACCATATATTTT. Encoded protein: CASSVEAQGAGNTIYF.

The genes are TRBV28 and TRBJ2-1, with D unclear. V lost 5 bases to trimming and J lost 9 bases, with 14 bases between them. Germline CDR1 and CDR2: MDHEN and SYDVKM. The length of the CDR3 is 13 residues. CDR3 nucleotide sequence: TGTGCCAGCAGTCCTCAGGCACTCGGTGAGCAGTTCTTC. This codes for CASSPQALGEQFF.

This sequence joins TRBV27 and TRBJ2-7; D might be TRBD1 (6 bases). This CDR3 contains 13 residues. Germline V CDR1 and CDR2: MNHEY, SMNVEV (reference sequence). The ends were cut back, 5 bases at V and 2 bases at J, with 10 bases in the middle. The CDR3 reads CASSVGGPYEQYF. The CDR3 coding sequence is TGTGCCAGCAGTGTAGGGGGACCCTACGAGCAGTACTTC.

This chain connects TRBV15 to TRBJ1-1, with D possibly TRBD1 on 5 matching bases. In germline, CDR1 is LNHNV, CDR2 YYDKDF (reference sequence). V shed 5 bases and J shed 4 bases, with 14 bases lying between them. This CDR3 has 14 residues. The CDR3: CATSRPGRTTEAFF. In DNA, the CDR3 is TGTGCCACCAGCCGGCCGGGGCGTACCACTGAAGCTTTCTTT. Drawing the rest from reference TRBV15 and TRBJ1-1, the complete variable domain is DAMVIQNPRYQVTQFGKPVTLSCSQTLNHNVMYWYQQKSSQAPKLLFHYYDKDFNNEADTPDNFQSRRPNTSFCFLDIRSPGLGDTAMYLCATSRPGRTTEAFFGQGTRLTVV.

This clonotype was observed many times. This sequence joins TRBV12-3 or TRBV12-4 and TRBJ2-7; D perhaps matches TRBD2 (6 bases). Deletions cut 3 bases from V and 3 bases from J, with 9 bases between. This CDR3 has 13 residues. CDR3 coding DNA: TGTGCCAGCAGTTTTTCGGGACTCTACGAGCAGTACTTC. Translation gives CASSFSGLYEQYF.

This clonotype came up many times. This chain connects TRBV19 to TRBJ1-5, with D maybe TRBD1 (5 bases). Trimming stripped 3 bases from V and 2 bases from J, with 8 bases between. The V gene's germline CDR1 is LNHDA and CDR2 SQIVND (reference sequence). The CDR3 is 14 amino acids. The DNA for the CDR3 is TGTGCCAGTAGTATTCAGGGCGGCAATCAGCCCCAGCATTTT. Its protein product is CASSIQGGNQPQHF.

This clonotype has at least ten counts. The chain links TRBV11-2 to TRBJ1-4, with D perhaps TRBD1 (5 bases). With 5 bases removed from V and 4 bases from J, the gap between germline ends came to 14 bases. The germline gives CDR1 SGHAT, CDR2 FQNNGV. The CDR3 has 15 residues. CDR3 nucleotide sequence: TGTGCCAGCAGCCCCACGCAGGGCCTTAATGAAAAACTGTTTTTT. Protein: CASSPTQGLNEKLFF.

This clonotype has a count of ten or more. This chain joins TRBV5-1 and TRBJ1-5; D gene unclear. The CDR3 is made up of 13 amino acids. Germline-derived CDR1 and CDR2 are SGHRS and YFSETQ. V lost 0 bases to trimming and J lost 4 bases, with 5 bases between them. CDR3 sequence: CASSLEVNQPQHF. CDR3 nucleotides: TGCGCCAGCAGCTTGGAGGTGAATCAGCCCCAGCATTTT. The full variable domain, its missing parts supplied by reference TRBV5-1 and TRBJ1-5, is KAGVTQTPRYLIKTRGQQVTLSCSPISGHRSVSWYQQTPGQGLQFLFEYFSETQRNKGNFPGRFSGRQFSNSRSEMNVSTLELGDSALYLCASSLEVNQPQHFGDGTRLSIL.

This clonotype has just a few counts. The chain's CDR3 is CASSLVPQGMETQYF. CDR3 nucleotide sequence: TGTGCCAGCAGCTTAGTACCCCAGGGTATGGAGACCCAGTACTTC. This sequence joins TRBV7-9 and TRBJ2-5; tentative D call: TRBD1 (5 bases). The CDR3 loop spans 15 amino acids. Per the germline V gene, CDR1 is SEHNR and CDR2 is FQNEAQ (reference sequence). V lost 1 base to trimming and J lost 5 bases, with 14 bases between them.

V and J are TRBV11-3 and TRBJ2-1; D call uncertain. CDR3 length equals 15 residues. Trimming stripped 5 bases from V and 7 bases from J, with 18 bases between. The germline V gene has CDR1 SGHNT and CDR2 YENEEA. This CDR3 reads CASSRAAMVGNEQFF. CDR3 DNA sequence: TGTGCCAGCAGCCGGGCCGCCATGGTGGGAAATGAGCAGTTCTTC.